These 9 T cell receptor beta chains came from one sample sequenced in a study of OX40 agonist ivuxolimab in advanced cancers. Library preparation employed the immunoSEQ multiplex PCR assay. The source is immuneACCESS, and TCRdb retained only in-frame sequences with V and J called. Part of the clones is not carried over; for the studies checked, unresolved V genes explain less than half of this, and the remainder is unexplained. A total of around 7,000 clones appear in this sample, 65% to 80% of them only once. The ten biggest clones cover 20% to 25% of the sample. The sample consisted of CD4+ or CD8+ T cells sorted from blood, taken in a trial of the OX40 agonist ivuxolimab. The receptors stem from an adult with an advanced solid tumor such as melanoma, head and neck, liver or kidney cancer.

The J gene is TRBJ1-1, the V gene TRBV6-1; no reliable D call. The CDR3 length is 16 residues. Trimming removed 2 bases from V and 1 base from J, with 14 bases in between. The V gene's germline CDR1 is MNHNS and CDR2 SASEGT. CDR3 nucleotides: TGTGCCAGCAGTGAATCGGCAGGCTATTGGAACACTGAAGCTTTCTTT. The encoded protein is CASSESAGYWNTEAFF.

This sequence joins TRBV6-1 and TRBJ1-5; 11 bases are a match to TRBD1. The length of the CDR3 is 17 residues. Germline CDR1 reads MNHNS; CDR2 reads SASEGT. V dropped 2 bases and J dropped 6; count of bases not matched to a gene: 9. The CDR3 reads CASSEFGQGALTQPQHF. Written as DNA, the CDR3 is TGTGCCAGCAGTGAATTCGGACAGGGGGCTTTAACTCAGCCCCAGCATTTT.

The J gene is TRBJ2-3, the V gene TRBV6-5; D is unresolved. CDR1 is MNHEY and CDR2 is SVGAGI in the germline V gene. Deletions cut 2 bases from V and 6 bases from J, with 12 bases between. CDR3 length: 14 amino acids. CDR3 amino acids: CASSYSSPADTQYF. CDR3 nucleotides: TGTGCCAGCAGTTACAGCAGCCCTGCGGATACGCAGTATTTT.

This clone has a handful of counts. As DNA, the CDR3 is TGTGCCAGCAGCTTAATGGGTGGGGACACTGAAGCTTTCTTT. Translation: CASSLMGGDTEAFF. V usage is TRBV7-9 and J usage is TRBJ1-1; D call uncertain. This CDR3 has 14 residues. CDR1 is SEHNR, CDR2 FQNEAQ, per germline (reference sequence). The germline V and J ends were trimmed by 2 bases and 3 bases, with 10 bases remaining between them.

The chain combines TRBV19 with TRBJ1-1, with 7 bases matching TRBD1. In germline, CDR1 is LNHDA, CDR2 SQIVND (reference sequence). There are 12 residues in the CDR3. The ends lost 10 bases at V and 4 bases at J; junction bases unmatched: 6. CDR3 DNA: TGTGCCACCAACCCAGGGGGCACTGAAGCTTTCTTT. It encodes CATNPGGTEAFF.

The V gene is TRBV27, the J gene TRBJ1-5; D gene ambiguous. V lost 3 bases to trimming and J lost 0 bases, with 6 bases between them. The germline gives CDR1 MNHEY, CDR2 SMNVEV (reference sequence). CDR3 length equals 14 residues. CDR3 nucleotide sequence: TGTGCCAGCAGTTTCGGGGTTAGCAATCAGCCCCAGCATTTT. It yields the protein CASSFGVSNQPQHF.

The rearrangement links TRBV4-3 to TRBJ1-1; D unresolved. The ends were cut back, 0 bases at V and 0 bases at J, with 23 bases in the middle. There are 20 residues in the CDR3. CDR1 and CDR2 from the germline V gene are LGHNA and YSLEER. The CDR3 sequence: CASSQERALSSSYMNTEAFF. The CDR3 DNA reads as TGCGCCAGCAGCCAAGAGCGTGCCCTAAGCAGCTCGTACATGAACACTGAAGCTTTCTTT.

The table lists this clone with a few counts. V usage is TRBV7-9 and J usage is TRBJ2-7; 9 bases line up with TRBD1. V shed 4 bases and J 3 bases; nucleotides not matched to a gene: 10. The V gene's germline CDR1 is SEHNR and CDR2 FQNEAQ (reference sequence). The CDR3 has 16 residues. The CDR3 spells CASSSGGQGLIYEQYF. The CDR3 DNA sequence: TGTGCCAGCAGCTCCGGGGGACAGGGTCTAATCTACGAGCAGTACTTC.

By share, this clone counts as medium-sized (0.01 to 0.1%). Other DNA sequences of this sample code for an identical CDR3. V and J are TRBV4-3 and TRBJ2-2; D not resolved. Germline CDR1 LGHNA, CDR2 YSLEER. Trimming stripped 0 bases from V and 4 bases from J, with 3 bases between. The CDR3 covers 13 residues. The CDR3 sequence: CASSQDITGELFF. CDR3 DNA sequence: TGCGCCAGCAGCCAAGATATCACCGGGGAGCTGTTTTTT.